This record looks at one T cell receptor (beta chain) sequence and its context. These data are taken from a study of patients and donors after allogeneic stem cell transplantation. The CDR3 has 15 residues. V lost 0 bases and J 4 bases, leaving 8 bases between the germline ends. CDR1 and CDR2 from the germline V gene are SGDLS and YYNGEE. MiXCR, applied by TCRdb to the RT-PCR reads, yields one record per CDR3 protein. Found here are 65,000 to 80,000 distinct CDR3 sequences, 26% of them singletons; the top ten hold 26%. The TCR was taken from a human donor who was either an allogeneic HSCT recipient or a stem cell or donor lymphocyte infusion donor (not recorded which). It is not recorded whose cells these are; they may come from a transplant donor. The rearrangement links TRBV9 to TRBJ2-6; D is unclear. What was sequenced was blood, either unsorted or a sorted T cell fraction (not recorded which). CDR3 sequence: CASSVGLGGANVLTF. The CDR3 DNA reads TGTGCCAGCAGCGTAGGGCTGGGAGGGGCCAACGTCCTGACTTTC.